This T cell receptor beta chain was sequenced in a study of blood T cell repertoires in COVID-19. Whole-study context: The study drew acute and convalescent COVID-19 samples from the United States, Italy and Spain. PBMCs, B-cell-depleted T cells, or T cells provided the cDNA or gDNA that made up the material.

Original analysis: Reference gene primers were amplified, and this amplification served to estimate nucleated cell counts. TCRdb's copy holds only in-frame clones and misses some; the assay was immunoSEQ multiplex PCR. Clonal size and the V and J genes are those of that table, whereas D and trimming came from the DNA. The sample comprises some 400,000 clones, 85% to 90% of which are singletons, and 1.5% to 2% rests with the top ten. Losses at the gene ends were 1 base for V and 0 bases for J; bases not matched to a gene: 6. This CDR3 is 16 amino acids long. Germline V lookup: CDR1 SEHNR, CDR2 FQNEAQ (reference sequence).

V usage is TRBV7-9 and J usage is TRBJ2-7; TRBD2 agrees at 7 bases. Sequenced input: PBMCs or T cells enriched from blood (not recorded which). The clonotype originates from a young woman who had recovered from COVID-19. CDR3 nucleotides: TGTGCCAGCAGCTTAGGAGGGACTACCCCCTCCTACGAGCAGTACTTC. Protein: CASSLGGTTPSYEQYF.